These T cell receptor beta chains were read from a single sample in a study of response to subunit inactivated influenza vaccine. MiXCR, applied by TCRdb to the RT-PCR reads, yields one record per CDR3 protein. This repertoire shows around 790,000 distinct CDR3 sequences, approximately 22% found once; its top ten account for roughly 10%. Sample: PBMCs from blood, taken roughly 5 days after vaccination. The source is a man in his fifties who received an inactivated influenza vaccine. CDR3s include the opening cysteine and the closing phenylalanine or tryptophan. A D gene is named only where the DNA matches it firmly. Not all rows give a size; the values are once, few, many and, for expanded clones, a class.

V gene	J gene	D gene	clone size	CDR3 protein	CDR3 DNA
TRBV20-1	TRBJ2-3	TRBD2	few	CSARDGAGEADTQYF	TGCAGTGCTAGAGATGGGGCGGGAGAGGCAGATACGCAGTATTTT
TRBV7-9	TRBJ1-2	-	many	CASSSSGSYGYTF	TGTGCCAGCAGCTCATCAGGGAGCTATGGCTACACCTTC
TRBV12-3/TRBV12-4	TRBJ1-5	-	-	CASSLGVSFNQPQHF	TGTGCCAGCAGTTTAGGGGTTTCCTTCAATCAGCCCCAGCATTTT
TRBV27	TRBJ2-1	-	-	CASSSDYREQFF	TGTGCCAGCAGTTCGGACTATCGCGAGCAGTTCTTC
TRBV12-3/TRBV12-4	TRBJ2-4	-	few	CASSLGAPKNIQYF	TGTGCCAGCAGTTTAGGGGCCCCCAAAAACATTCAGTACTTC
TRBV7-8	TRBJ2-1	-	few	CASRASFEQFF	TGTGCCAGCCGGGCCTCCTTCGAGCAGTTCTTC
TRBV11-2	TRBJ2-5	-	-	CASSLDWLGGETQYF	TGTGCCAGCAGCTTAGATTGGCTGGGCGGGGAGACCCAGTACTTC
TRBV28	TRBJ2-5	-	-	CASTSRGSYQETQYF	TGTGCCAGCACCAGCCGGGGTTCGTACCAAGAGACCCAGTACTTC
TRBV4-3	TRBJ2-7	TRBD1	-	CASSQAGTGTYEQYF	TGCGCCAGCAGCCAAGCCGGGACAGGGACCTACGAGCAGTACTTC
TRBV3-1	TRBJ1-4	TRBD1	-	CASSHGDRGQVF	TGTGCCAGCAGCCATGGGGACAGGGGGCAGGTTTTT
TRBV5-1	TRBJ1-1	-	many	CASSWDAKNTEAFF	TGCGCCAGCAGCTGGGATGCCAAGAACACTGAAGCTTTCTTT
TRBV5-1	TRBJ2-1	-	-	CASSMGGGQNNEQFF	TGCGCCAGCAGCATGGGAGGGGGACAAAACAATGAGCAGTTCTTC
TRBV7-3	TRBJ2-3	-	many	CASSPLQNTDTQYF	TGTGCCAGCAGCCCCCTTCAGAACACAGATACGCAGTATTTT
TRBV20-1	TRBJ2-5	TRBD1	-	CSAVRGQGRETQYF	TGCAGTGCCGTCAGGGGGCAGGGGAGGGAGACCCAGTACTTC
TRBV7-2	TRBJ2-1	-	-	CASSQGLPTYNEQFF	TGTGCCAGCAGCCAGGGACTTCCTACCTACAATGAGCAGTTCTTC
TRBV29-1	TRBJ1-2	-	many	CSVEVGVGGYGYTF	TGCAGCGTTGAAGTTGGCGTGGGAGGATATGGCTACACCTTC
TRBV11-2	TRBJ2-7	TRBD1	-	CAISLVLYRGPYEQYF	TGTGCCATCAGCTTAGTTTTGTACAGGGGGCCCTACGAGCAGTACTTC
TRBV27	TRBJ2-5	-	few	CASRGRGETQYF	TGTGCCAGCAGGGGGCGTGGAGAGACCCAGTACTTC
TRBV12-3/TRBV12-4	TRBJ2-7	TRBD1	-	CASSSRQGSVQYF	TGTGCCAGCAGTTCTCGACAGGGGTCGGTGCAGTACTTC
TRBV7-9	TRBJ2-3	-	-	CASSSYVYYTDTQYF	TGTGCCAGCAGCTCCTACGTTTATTACACAGATACGCAGTATTTT
TRBV7-9	TRBJ2-1	TRBD2	few	CASSFKAGTSNEQFF	TGTGCCAGCAGCTTCAAAGCGGGAACTAGTAATGAGCAGTTCTTC
TRBV6-2/TRBV6-3	TRBJ1-1	TRBD1	-	CASSPGGSTEAFF	TGTGCCAGCAGTCCAGGGGGAAGTACTGAAGCTTTCTTT